Presented here are 3 T cell receptor beta chains from one specimen sequenced in a study of cytomegalovirus exposure and HLA in healthy donors. Clones were sequenced by immunoSEQ multiplex PCR, and TCRdb holds only the in-frame ones, with some missing. The sample yields over 60,000 clones, just under 95% seen once. The specimen was PBMCs. These receptors were collected from a man in his late teens or twenties in good health and CMV-seropositive.

The chain links TRBV5-1 to TRBJ1-1; D is uncertain. Deletions cut 5 bases from V and 0 bases from J, with 8 bases between. This CDR3 contains 13 residues. From germline, CDR1 is SGHRS and CDR2 YFSETQ. The CDR3 region is CASSFKLNTEAFF. The CDR3, as DNA: TGCGCCAGCAGTTTTAAATTGAACACTGAAGCTTTCTTT.

The chain recombines TRBV6-1 with TRBJ1-6, with D perhaps matching TRBD1 (5 bases). CDR3 length: 17 amino acids. The ends were cut back, 3 bases at V and 0 bases at J, with 12 bases in the middle. CDR1 MNHNS and CDR2 SASEGT come from the germline V gene. The CDR3 DNA reads TGTGCCAGCAGTGACAGGGAGGTGGGCTCCTATAATTCACCCCTCCACTTT. It encodes CASSDREVGSYNSPLHF.

This chain joins TRBV19 and TRBJ1-1; TRBD1 aligns across 8 bases. The ends lost 4 bases at V and 6 bases at J; junction bases unmatched: 10. Germline V gene data show CDR1 as LNHDA and CDR2 as SQIVND (reference sequence). The CDR3 spans 15 residues. CDR3 sequence reads: CASSTTGAGRAEAFF. The CDR3 region has the DNA TGTGCCAGTAGTACGACAGGGGCGGGCCGGGCTGAAGCTTTCTTT.